The 19 T cell receptor beta chains in this list originate from one sample, sequenced in a study of T cells in Graves' hyperthyroidism and ophthalmopathy. Amplification of TCR beta CDR3 regions was performed using RNA transcripts as template. HTBI primers drove first-round RT-PCR of the TCR CDR3. TCRdb reanalysed the multiplex PCR reads using MiXCR and keeps one entry per CDR3 protein. The sample contains 660,000 or so distinct CDR3 sequences, under 25% of which appear only once. Sequencing was performed on blood. The receptors shown here come from a man younger than 40 with Graves' ophthalmopathy.

This clonotype was seen at least ten times. The chain recombines TRBV28 with TRBJ2-6; the D is unclear. The germline V gene has CDR1 MDHEN and CDR2 SYDVKM. The CDR3 runs to 13 residues. V was shortened by 4 bases and J by 7 bases, with 8 bases between the two germline ends. The CDR3 here is CASSSLVANVLTF. CDR3 sequence (DNA): TGTGCCAGCAGTTCCCTCGTAGCCAACGTCCTGACTTTC. Based on the CDR3 plus reference TRBV28 and TRBJ2-6, the full variable domain is DVKVTQSSRYLVKRTGEKVFLECVQDMDHENMFWYRQDPGLGLRLIYFSYDVKMKEKGDIPEGYSVSREKKERFSLILESASTNQTSMYLCASSSLVANVLTFGAGSRLTVL.

In this sample, this clonotype turned up a few times. The chain recombines TRBV11-2 with TRBJ1-6, with 8 bases that match TRBD1. This CDR3 region has 17 residues. Looked up from germline, CDR1 is SGHAT and CDR2 is FQNNGV. Trimming cost V 3 bases and J 7 bases; bases outside gene matches: 11. Here the CDR3 reads CASSLQGAGPANSPLHF. CDR3 coding DNA: TGTGCCAGCAGCTTGCAGGGGGCAGGTCCCGCAAATTCACCCCTCCACTTT.

This rearrangement joins TRBV6-2 or TRBV6-3 to TRBJ2-5, with TRBD2 matching over 7 bases. Per the germline V gene, CDR1 is MNHEY and CDR2 is SVGEGT. The CDR3 totals 14 residues. V was pared by 5 bases and J by 5 bases, with 8 bases of the junction left unmatched. CDR3 coding DNA: TGTGCCAGCAGTAACAGACTAGCCCGGGAGACCCAGTACTTC. Translating gives CASSNRLARETQYF.

This clonotype has more than one count but fewer than ten. The chain carries TRBV5-6 and TRBJ2-1; no firm D call. Trimming removed 4 bases at V and 4 bases at J, with 24 bases between. Germline V gene data show CDR1 as SGHDT and CDR2 as YYEEEE. The length of the CDR3 is 18 residues. The chain's CDR3 is CASSGGVLPLRDYNEQFF. CDR3 DNA sequence: TGTGCCAGCAGCGGTGGGGTTCTTCCTCTAAGGGATTACAATGAGCAGTTCTTC.

The rearrangement joins TRBV10-3 to TRBJ2-6; possible D gene TRBD1, 5 bases. V lost 3 bases to trimming and J lost 2 bases, with 8 bases between them. Germline CDR1 reads ENHRY; CDR2 reads SYGVKD. The CDR3 has 15 residues. This CDR3 is CAISDSGTGANVLTF. CDR3 nucleotides: TGTGCCATCAGTGATTCAGGGACTGGGGCCAACGTCCTGACTTTC.

The sample holds one count of this clonotype. The chain recombines TRBV19 with TRBJ1-1; no reliable D call. CDR3 size: 15 residues. Germline values: CDR1 LNHDA, CDR2 SQIVND (reference sequence). V was cut by 2 bases and J by 3 bases, with 13 bases left in between. CDR3 sequence: CASSIIGLKDTEAFF. The CDR3 nucleotides are TGTGCCAGTAGTATAATTGGTTTAAAGGACACTGAAGCTTTCTTT. Variable domain in full (rest from reference TRBV19 and TRBJ1-1): DGGITQSPKYLFRKEGQNVTLSCEQNLNHDAMYWYRQDPGQGLRLIYYSQIVNDFQKGDIAEGYSVSREKKESFPLTVTSAQKNPTAFYLCASSIIGLKDTEAFFGQGTRLTVV.

V is TRBV6-1 and J is TRBJ1-1; 10 bases map to TRBD1. Germline loops: CDR1 MNHNS, CDR2 SASEGT. V was clipped by 8 bases and J by 1 base; unmatched bases: 13. This CDR3 spans 17 amino acids. Written as DNA, the CDR3 is TGTGCCAGCGGTACGCCGGGACAGGGGAAGGGGAACACTGAAGCTTTCTTT. It specifies CASGTPGQGKGNTEAFF.

This clonotype has a count of ten or more. V gene TRBV12-3 or TRBV12-4 combines with J gene TRBJ2-7, with a weak D call TRBD1 (8 bases). CDR3 length equals 19 residues. V was cut by 6 bases and J by 3 bases, with 30 bases left in between. The CDR3 bases are TGTGCCAGCAGCAAAGGGAACAGGGGGGGTGTCGGGAGAGGCTACGAGCAGTACTTC. As protein: CASSKGNRGGVGRGYEQYF.

This sequence joins TRBV28 and TRBJ2-7, with D tentatively TRBD2 (6 bases). Trimming removed 3 bases from V and 5 bases from J, with 14 bases in between. The germline V gene has CDR1 MDHEN and CDR2 SYDVKM. The CDR3 length is 14 residues. The CDR3 nucleotides read TGTGCCAGCAGTTTGGAGGGGTTTTTGGACGAGCAGTACTTC. Translation gives CASSLEGFLDEQYF.

Only a few counts were recorded for this clonotype. V usage is TRBV20-1 and J usage is TRBJ2-5; 10 bases are shared with TRBD2. V gave up 8 bases and J gave up 5 bases; unmatched junction bases: 11. Germline loops: CDR1 DFQATT, CDR2 SNEGSKA (reference sequence). CDR3 length equals 14 residues. The CDR3 coding sequence is TGCAGTACAAGTTTAGCGGGAGGAAGGGAGACCCAGTACTTC. As protein: CSTSLAGGRETQYF.

This clonotype was recorded a few times. V usage is TRBV7-2 and J usage is TRBJ2-5, with D tentatively TRBD2 (6 bases). Germline V gene sequence: CDR1 SGHTA, CDR2 FQGNSA. Deletions cut 5 bases from V and 7 bases from J, with 14 bases between. The CDR3 runs 13 residues. The CDR3 DNA reads as TGTGCCAGCAGCCAGATAGGAGGGAGGACCCAGTACTTC. It specifies CASSQIGGRTQYF.

V and J are TRBV28 and TRBJ1-2; D is undetermined. V lost 2 bases, J lost 0 bases, and 4 bases lay in between. Germline V gives CDR1 MDHEN, CDR2 SYDVKM. There are 13 residues in the CDR3. CDR3 DNA sequence: TGTGCCAGCAGTTTACAGTCTAACTATGGCTACACCTTC. This sequence encodes CASSLQSNYGYTF.

This clonotype was observed many times. This chain links TRBV2 with TRBJ2-5, with TRBD2 matching over 8 bases. J lost 2 bases, V lost 6 bases, and 5 bases had no gene match. Germline assignment: CDR1 SNHLY and CDR2 FYNNEI. The CDR3 runs to 14 residues. CDR3 in amino acids: CASRTGGGQETQYF. In DNA, the CDR3 is TGTGCCAGCAGGACGGGAGGGGGTCAAGAGACCCAGTACTTC. Supplemented by reference TRBV2 and TRBJ2-5, the full variable domain reads EPEVTQTPSHQVTQMGQEVILRCVPISNHLYFYWYRQILGQKVEFLVSFYNNEISEKSEIFDDQFSVERPDGSNFTLKIRSTKLEDSAMYFCASRTGGGQETQYFGPGTRLLVL.

The chain uses TRBV5-1 and TRBJ2-2; D unresolved. The germline V gene has CDR1 SGHRS and CDR2 YFSETQ. V was clipped by 0 bases and J by 2 bases, with 8 bases between them. The CDR3 runs to 15 residues. Here the CDR3 reads CASSLESDNTGELFF. The CDR3 DNA is TGCGCCAGCAGCTTGGAGTCCGATAACACCGGGGAGCTGTTTTTT.

This chain joins TRBV15 and TRBJ1-5, with 9 bases that match TRBD1. Trimming removed 4 bases from V and 7 bases from J; junction bases left unmatched: 8. This CDR3 region has 15 residues. Germline CDR1 LNHNV, CDR2 YYDKDF (reference sequence). CDR3 sequence (DNA): TGTGCCACCAGCACTAACAGGGGGCTGGGGCAGCCCCAGCATTTT. Its translation: CATSTNRGLGQPQHF.

The chain links TRBV20-1 to TRBJ1-1; D is unclear. The CDR3 is made up of 13 amino acids. V lost 0 bases and J 4 bases, leaving 9 bases between the germline ends. Looked up from germline, CDR1 is DFQATT and CDR2 is SNEGSKA (reference sequence). The CDR3 spells CSAREEPLTEAFF. CDR3 DNA: TGCAGTGCTAGAGAGGAACCCCTCACTGAAGCTTTCTTT.

This clonotype was counted a few times. This chain joins TRBV29-1 and TRBJ1-2; D remains unclear. Trimming pared 5 bases from V and 8 bases from J, leaving 18 bases between. Per the germline V gene, CDR1 is SQVTM and CDR2 is ANQGSEA. This CDR3 spans 13 amino acids. CDR3 nucleotides: TGCAGCGTTTTTGAGGGTTTTCTTGTGGGCTACACCTTC. It codes for CSVFEGFLVGYTF.

Ten or more counts support this clonotype. V is TRBV7-2 and J is TRBJ2-5, with D unclear. The CDR3 extends over 14 amino acids. Germline assignment: CDR1 SGHTA and CDR2 FQGNSA. Deletions cut 0 bases from V and 4 bases from J, with 9 bases between. The CDR3 sequence is CASSLAWGGETQYF. The CDR3 DNA sequence: TGTGCCAGCAGCTTAGCGTGGGGTGGAGAGACCCAGTACTTC.

This clonotype was seen a handful of times. The chain uses TRBV10-1 and TRBJ2-3; 9 bases are a match to TRBD2. The CDR3 has 17 residues. V lost 0 bases, J lost 4 bases, and 8 bases stayed unmatched. Germline CDR1 is WNHNN and CDR2 is SYGVQD (reference sequence). CDR3 sequence (DNA): TGCGCCAGCAGTGAGTCGACGTGGGCGGGAGGGGCAGATACGCAGTATTTT. It encodes CASSESTWAGGADTQYF.